This TCR beta chain was obtained from a study of T-cell memory formation after mild COVID-19. Background on the study: The study found TCR clusters largely donor specific.

V shed 6 bases and J shed 0 bases, with 11 bases lying between them. Germline CDR1 and CDR2: SQVTM and ANQGSEA. This CDR3 has 13 amino acids. Constant-segment-primed 5'RACE gave TCR alpha and TCR beta cDNA libraries with sample barcodes and UMIs. Each CDR3 protein gets one entry after TCRdb re-called the 5' RACE reads with MiXCR. The sample holds 300,000 to 350,000 distinct CDR3 sequences, roughly 13% seen once. There are a few counts of this clonotype. Its target is not known. Broader study findings: SARS-CoV-2 specificity was not confirmed for second-wave clones peaking on day 37. Pre-infection memory contained some responding clones, which suggested that cross-reactive memory had joined.

The sample was PBMCs or a T cell subset sorted from them (not recorded which). The sequence came from a man younger than 35 who had mild COVID-19 (a few samples of this study predate the infection). Cell type and time point are not known. The chain links TRBV29-1 to TRBJ1-1, with a weak D call TRBD1 (6 bases). DNA for the CDR3: TGCAGCGTAACAGGGATACTGAACACTGAAGCTTTCTTT. Translating gives CSVTGILNTEAFF.